The next 14 T cell receptor beta chains were all read from a single sample in a study of T cell responses to AZD1222 COVID-19 vaccine. The table came from immunoSEQ multiplex PCR; TCRdb's copy has only in-frame clones and leaves some out. Of 75,000 to 90,000 clones in the sample, approximately 83% were seen once. The sequencing used peripheral blood, collected 28 days after the second AZD1222 dose. Receptors were obtained from an adult who received the AZD1222 COVID-19 vaccine.

This clone was recorded a few times. The J gene is TRBJ2-2, the V gene TRBV20-1; 7 bases line up with TRBD2. V lost 3 bases and J lost 4; bases outside the gene matches: 8. The CDR3 length is 15 residues. The germline gives CDR1 DFQATT, CDR2 SNEGSKA (reference sequence). CDR3 in amino acids: CSASLAGAITGELFF. The CDR3 DNA reads TGCAGTGCTAGTCTGGCGGGAGCTATCACCGGGGAGCTGTTTTTT.

The CDR3 sequence is CAWRLPGRNEQFF. In nucleotides, the CDR3 is TGTGCCTGGCGACTTCCGGGACGCAATGAGCAGTTCTTC. The chain carries TRBV30 and TRBJ2-1; tentatively, D is TRBD1 or TRBD2 (5 bases each). CDR3 length: 13 amino acids. Germline values: CDR1 GTSNPN, CDR2 SVGIG (reference sequence). The V gene lost 5 bases and the J gene lost 6 bases, with 14 bases spanning the gap.

The chain is built from TRBV27 and TRBJ2-3; possible D gene TRBD1, 6 bases. V lost 3 bases to trimming and J lost 9 bases, with 13 bases between them. Germline loops: CDR1 MNHEY, CDR2 SMNVEV (reference sequence). The CDR3 length is 13 residues. Written as DNA, the CDR3 is TGTGCCAGCAGTTTGGCGAGTAGGGGGACGCAGTATTTT. It translates to CASSLASRGTQYF.

The V and J genes are TRBV6-1 and TRBJ1-4; D remains unclear. Deletions cut 1 base from V and 3 bases from J, with 12 bases between. This CDR3 contains 16 residues. Germline loops: CDR1 MNHNS, CDR2 SASEGT. The CDR3 is CASSEVNRWANEKLFF. CDR3 nucleotides: TGTGCCAGCAGTGAAGTCAACCGGTGGGCTAATGAAAAACTGTTTTTT.

The rearrangement uses TRBV12-3 or TRBV12-4 and TRBJ1-2, with 8 bases identical to TRBD1. Trimming removed 5 bases from V and 8 bases from J; junction bases left unmatched: 7. This CDR3 is built from 13 residues. CDR3 loop: CASSGQGQQGYTF. The CDR3 nucleotides are TGTGCCAGCAGTGGACAGGGACAACAAGGCTACACCTTC.

V and J are TRBV5-8 and TRBJ2-1; 7 positions match TRBD1. CDR1 and CDR2 (germline): SGHTS, YDEGEE. J gave up 2 bases and V 5 bases, and 7 bases lay outside the gene matches. The CDR3 has 15 residues. The CDR3 coding sequence is TGTGCCAGCAGTGCCGGGACAGCAGCCTACAATGAGCAGTTCTTC. Residues: CASSAGTAAYNEQFF. Supplemented by reference TRBV5-8 and TRBJ2-1, the full variable domain reads EAGVTQSPTHLIKTRGQQATLRCSPISGHTSVYWYQQALGLGLQFLLWYDEGEERNRGNFPPRFSGRQFPNYSSELNVNALELEDSALYLCASSAGTAAYNEQFFGPGTRLTVL.

This chain connects TRBV18 to TRBJ2-7, with 7 bases fitting TRBD1. The CDR3 spans 13 residues. The ends lost 3 bases at V and 4 bases at J; junction bases unmatched: 3. Germline V gene data show CDR1 as KGHSH and CDR2 as LQKENI. Here the CDR3 reads CASSPGTAYEQYF. The CDR3 coding sequence is TGTGCCAGCTCACCCGGGACAGCGTACGAGCAGTACTTC.

J is TRBJ1-2 and V is TRBV5-6; 10 nucleotides line up with TRBD1. Looked up from germline, CDR1 is SGHDT and CDR2 is YYEEEE. Germline trimming cut 0 bases from V and 7 bases from J; bases unmatched to any gene: 3. This CDR3 comprises 14 residues. The CDR3 sequence is CASSLARDRGGYTF. CDR3 sequence (DNA): TGTGCCAGCAGCTTGGCACGGGACAGGGGTGGCTACACCTTC.

The rearrangement links TRBV2 to TRBJ1-5; tentatively, D is TRBD1 (5 bases). Germline lookup yields CDR1 SNHLY and CDR2 FYNNEI. The CDR3 length is 13 residues. Trimming shortened V by 7 bases and J by 7 bases, and 14 bases separated the two germline ends. The DNA for the CDR3 is TGTGCCAGCATCCAGGGAGAGGGACAGCCCCAGCATTTT. This codes for CASIQGEGQPQHF.

This clone was recorded once. The J gene is TRBJ2-1, the V gene TRBV7-9, with 10 nucleotides matching TRBD1. This CDR3 spans 16 amino acids. Germline CDR1 reads SEHNR; CDR2 reads FQNEAQ (reference sequence). Unmatched junction bases numbered 6, after V lost 4 bases and J lost 3 bases. CDR3 in amino acids: CASSSGTGDYYNEQFF. In DNA form, the CDR3 reads TGTGCCAGCAGCTCCGGGACAGGGGATTACTACAATGAGCAGTTCTTC.

The rearrangement joins TRBV6-5 to TRBJ1-2, with TRBD1 matching over 9 bases. This CDR3 is built from 12 residues. Trimming took 2 bases from V and 14 from J; bases not matched to a gene: 6. Germline V gene data show CDR1 as MNHEY and CDR2 as SVGAGI. The CDR3 DNA is TGTGCCAGCAGTTACCCCGGGACAGGGAGAACCTTC. It translates to CASSYPGTGRTF.

The chain is built from TRBV9 and TRBJ2-3; a possible D gene is TRBD2 (6 bases). The length of the CDR3 is 15 residues. V was clipped by 0 bases and J by 2 bases, with 10 bases between them. Germline V lookup: CDR1 SGDLS, CDR2 YYNGEE. This chain's CDR3 is CASSVGRDPTDTQYF. CDR3 bases: TGTGCCAGCAGCGTAGGGCGGGATCCCACAGATACGCAGTATTTT.

The chain employs TRBV29-1 and TRBJ2-1, with TRBD2 identical over 14 bases. V gave up 6 bases and J gave up 8 bases; unmatched junction bases: 6. Per germline, CDR1 SQVTM and CDR2 ANQGSEA. The CDR3 has 14 residues. The CDR3 DNA sequence: TGCAGCGTCGAGACTAGCGGGGGGGGAGATGAGCAGTTCTTC. This encodes CSVETSGGGDEQFF.

In DNA form, the CDR3 reads TGTGCCAGCAGTTACACAGACGGCGGGCTGAATTCACCCCTCCACTTT. The encoded protein is CASSYTDGGLNSPLHF. The V gene is TRBV6-5, the J gene TRBJ1-6, with no clear D. The V gene lost 2 bases and the J gene lost 7 bases, with 15 bases spanning the gap. Germline-derived CDR1 and CDR2 are MNHEY and SVGAGI. The CDR3 consists of 16 residues.